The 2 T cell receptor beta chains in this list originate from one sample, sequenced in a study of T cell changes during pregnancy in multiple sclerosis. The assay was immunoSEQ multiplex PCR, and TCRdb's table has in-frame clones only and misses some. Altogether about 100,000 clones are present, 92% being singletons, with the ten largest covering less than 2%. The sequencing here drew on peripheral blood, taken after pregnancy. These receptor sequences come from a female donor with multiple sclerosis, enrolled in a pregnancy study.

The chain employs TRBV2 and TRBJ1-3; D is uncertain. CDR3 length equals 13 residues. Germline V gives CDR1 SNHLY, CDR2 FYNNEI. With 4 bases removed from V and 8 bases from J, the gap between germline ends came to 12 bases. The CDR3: CASSGGGVDTIYF. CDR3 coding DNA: TGTGCCAGCAGTGGAGGCGGGGTGGACACCATATATTTT.

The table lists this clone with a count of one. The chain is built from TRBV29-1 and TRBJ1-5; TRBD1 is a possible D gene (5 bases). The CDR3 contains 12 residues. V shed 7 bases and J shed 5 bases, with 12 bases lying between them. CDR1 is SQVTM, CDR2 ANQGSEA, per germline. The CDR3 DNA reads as TGCAGCGCGCTGGCGGGGGATCAGCCCCAGCATTTT. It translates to CSALAGDQPQHF. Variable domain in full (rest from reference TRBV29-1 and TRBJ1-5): SAVISQKPSRDICQRGTSLTIQCQVDSQVTMMFWYRQQPGQSLTLIATANQGSEATYESGFVIDKFPISRPNLTFSTLTVSNMSPEDSSIYLCSALAGDQPQHFGDGTRLSIL.